This T cell receptor beta chain was retrieved from a study of shared clonotypes between healthy human individuals. A few counts support this clone. This table comes from immunoSEQ multiplex PCR, and its TCRdb copy is limited to in-frame clones, with some not included. Of some 660,000 clones listed, around 78% are singletons. V lost 6 bases to trimming and J lost 2 bases, with 8 bases between them. This CDR3 contains 13 residues. Germline V gene sequence: CDR1 SGHVS, CDR2 FNYEAQ. The chain uses TRBV7-6 and TRBJ1-5; D gene unclear. Sequencing input: memory CD4+ T cells sorted from blood. Documented subset: CD45RA-negative fraction. This sequence was found in a woman in her 30s in good health. CDR3 coding DNA: TGTGCCAGCAGTACACTGCGCAATCAGCCCCAGCATTTT. This sequence encodes CASSTLRNQPQHF.